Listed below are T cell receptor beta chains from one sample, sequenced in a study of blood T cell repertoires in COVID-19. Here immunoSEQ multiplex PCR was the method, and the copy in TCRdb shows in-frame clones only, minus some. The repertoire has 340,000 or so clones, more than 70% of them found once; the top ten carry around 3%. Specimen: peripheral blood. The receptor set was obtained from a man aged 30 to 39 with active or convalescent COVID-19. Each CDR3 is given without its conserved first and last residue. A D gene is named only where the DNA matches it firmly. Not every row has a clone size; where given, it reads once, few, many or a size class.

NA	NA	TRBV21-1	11	ASIPTSSRELF
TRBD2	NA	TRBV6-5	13	ASSFGLAGYNEQF
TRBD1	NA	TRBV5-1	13	ASSLSAGGNSPLH
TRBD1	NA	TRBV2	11	ASRGQGSTEAF
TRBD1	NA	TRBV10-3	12	AISGQGEGQPQH
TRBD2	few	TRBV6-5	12	ASTLAGGRETQY
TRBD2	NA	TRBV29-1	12	SVGGLAGGYEQY
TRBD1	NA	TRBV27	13	ASKPGQGGTGELF
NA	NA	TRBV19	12	ASSIARQGNEQY
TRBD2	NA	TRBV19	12	ASSTSGSTHEQY
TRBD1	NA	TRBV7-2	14	ASSLGAGTGFYEQY
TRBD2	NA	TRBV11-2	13	ASSFIAGNAYEQY
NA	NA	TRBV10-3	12	GTSLNPSGNTIY
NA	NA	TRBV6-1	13	ASSEADSETGELF